This T cell receptor beta chain is drawn from a study of cytomegalovirus exposure and HLA in healthy donors. Study observations and caveats: The only immune exposure information that was available was CMV serostatus. Overall, 164 TCR beta chains were annotated as cytomegalovirus-associated.

The primer mix had 60 Vbeta and 13 Jbeta primers. TCRdb's copy holds only in-frame clones and misses some; the assay was immunoSEQ multiplex PCR. Reported are roughly 76,000 clones; the ten largest clones contain about 2.4%. The V end was cut by 5 bases, the J end by 0 bases, with 10 bases between. CDR1 and CDR2 from the germline V gene are MNHEY and SMNVEV (reference sequence). The CDR3 runs to 14 residues. To note about this clone: Its antigen remains unidentified.

The sequenced material came from PBMCs. This clonotype was sampled from a female donor in good health and CMV-seropositive. The chain has TRBV27 and TRBJ1-1; tentative D call: TRBD1 (5 bases). The CDR3 region is CASSQDRMNTEAFF. The DNA for the CDR3 is TGTGCCAGCAGTCAAGACAGAATGAACACTGAAGCTTTCTTT.